The 2 T cell receptor beta chains below come from one sample, sequenced in a study of T-cell reconstitution after alpha-beta-depleted transplantation in children. The authors prepared the TCRbeta library with unique molecular identifiers. TCRdb independently ran MiXCR on the PCR reads; one entry per CDR3 protein. Found here are about 980,000 distinct CDR3 sequences, less than 30% of them singletons; the top ten hold 28%. This specimen was PBMCs, mostly from graft donor cells, taken 360 days after TCRalphabeta/CD19-depleted stem cell transplant. The receptors come from a boy under two years old who had a stem cell transplant for SCID, so the T cells may come from the graft donor.

This clonotype came up a few times. The chain links TRBV12-3 or TRBV12-4 to TRBJ1-1, with D hard to call. The CDR3 consists of 13 residues. V was cut by 5 bases and J by 0 bases, with 7 bases left in between. DNA for the CDR3: TGTGCCAGCAGTCACGGGGTGAACACTGAAGCTTTCTTT. This sequence encodes CASSHGVNTEAFF.

The rearrangement links TRBV12-3 or TRBV12-4 to TRBJ2-3; D is undetermined. The CDR3 loop spans 11 amino acids. V lost 1 base and J lost 15, with 11 bases in between. The CDR3 loop reads CASSLGLTYYF. The CDR3 coding sequence is TGTGCCAGCAGTTTAGGGCTCACCTACTATTTT.